Below are 13 T cell receptor beta chains sequenced from a single sample in a study of cytomegalovirus exposure and HLA in healthy donors. The PCR was carried out with 60 Vbeta primers and 13 Jbeta primers. Assay used: immunoSEQ multiplex PCR; TCRdb lists only in-frame clones, some missing. The sample has over 150,000 clones, 68% seen once. The material sequenced was PBMCs. The receptors originated from a woman younger than 35 in good health and CMV-seropositive.

This clone has just a few counts. This chain links TRBV5-1 with TRBJ1-1; D remains ambiguous. Germline V gives CDR1 SGHRS, CDR2 YFSETQ. The CDR3 runs 13 residues. Trimming pared 0 bases from V and 5 bases from J, leaving 8 bases between. The CDR3 sequence: CASSLASTTEAFF. The CDR3 DNA follows: TGCGCCAGCAGCTTGGCCTCGACAACTGAAGCTTTCTTT.

The chain uses TRBV25-1 and TRBJ2-5; 8 positions match TRBD1. The DNA end is more similar to TRBJ2-7, so the J call may be wrong. Germline loops: CDR1 MGHDK, CDR2 SYGVNS. The CDR3 spans 13 residues. CDR3 loop: CASQDREAYEQYF. The CDR3 bases are TGTGCCAGTCAGGACAGGGAGGCCTACGAGCAGTACTTC.

The J gene is TRBJ1-4, the V gene TRBV15, with D possibly being TRBD1 (5 bases). This CDR3 has 18 residues. Deletions cut 1 base from V and 4 bases from J, with 19 bases between. The germline V gene encodes CDR1 LNHNV and CDR2 YYDKDF (reference sequence). CDR3 protein: CATSRAGGITQGNEKLFF. The CDR3 DNA sequence: TGTGCCACCAGCAGAGCGGGAGGCATTACCCAGGGTAATGAAAAACTGTTTTTT.

J is TRBJ2-1 and V is TRBV5-4; TRBD2 agrees at 7 bases. Germline V gives CDR1 SGHNT, CDR2 YYREEE (reference sequence). There are 18 residues in the CDR3. With V trimmed by 4 bases and J by 0 bases, 13 bases remained unmatched. The chain's CDR3 is CASSPRDYLRSSYNEQFF. The CDR3 DNA reads TGTGCCAGCAGCCCCCGGGACTACCTTCGAAGCTCCTACAATGAGCAGTTCTTC.

V and J are TRBV27 and TRBJ2-2; 10 bases agree with TRBD2. The CDR3 covers 16 residues. Germline V gives CDR1 MNHEY, CDR2 SMNVEV (reference sequence). The trim removed 2 bases at V and 6 bases at J, leaving 6 bases unmatched. The CDR3 nucleotides are TGTGCCAGCAGTTTACTTACTAGCGGGATGGCCGGGGAGCTGTTTTTT. Its protein product is CASSLLTSGMAGELFF.

This chain joins TRBV30 and TRBJ1-4; D possibly corresponds to TRBD1 (5 bases). Germline values: CDR1 GTSNPN, CDR2 SVGIG (reference sequence). The CDR3 length is 13 residues. V was trimmed by 2 bases and J by 6 bases, leaving 10 bases between them. The CDR3 spells CAWSQGVYEKLFF. The DNA for the CDR3 is TGTGCCTGGAGTCAGGGTGTATATGAAAAACTGTTTTTT. Looking up the rest from reference TRBV30 and TRBJ1-4 gives the full variable domain: SQTIHQWPATLVQPVGSPLSLECTVEGTSNPNLYWYRQAAGRGLQLLFYSVGIGQISSEVPQNLSASRPQDRQFILSSKKLLLSDSGFYLCAWSQGVYEKLFFGSGTQLSVL.

J is TRBJ1-4 and V is TRBV7-9, with TRBD1 matching over 7 bases. Trimming cost V 5 bases and J 8 bases; bases outside gene matches: 8. The CDR3 loop spans 14 amino acids. Germline V gene lookup returns CDR1 SEHNR and CDR2 FQNEAQ (reference sequence). The CDR3 region is CASSPDRVEEKLFF. The DNA for the CDR3 is TGTGCCAGCAGCCCAGACAGGGTGGAGGAAAAACTGTTTTTT.

The DNA of the CDR3 is TGTGCCAGCAGCGAGCGGACGGCCTCCTACGAGCAGTACTTC. Protein: CASSERTASYEQYF. V gene TRBV13 combines with J gene TRBJ2-5, with D possibly TRBD2 on 5 matching bases. The J call may be faulty, since TRBJ2-7 better matches the DNA end. Germline CDR1 is PRHDT and CDR2 is FYEKMQ (reference sequence). The CDR3 is 14 amino acids.

There are a few counts of this clone. The J gene is TRBJ1-4, the V gene TRBV19, with 7 bases that match TRBD1. Germline V gene lookup returns CDR1 LNHDA and CDR2 SQIVND (reference sequence). The CDR3 totals 13 residues. The trim removed 10 bases at V and 5 bases at J, leaving 7 bases unmatched. The CDR3 coding sequence is TGTGCCACCCGGGACAGAAGAAATGAAAAACTGTTTTTT. This codes for CATRDRRNEKLFF.

The chain is built from TRBV19 and TRBJ1-1; 8 bases are shared with TRBD1. The junction had 4 bases not matched to a gene; V was cut back by 3 bases and J by 4 bases. In germline, CDR1 is LNHDA, CDR2 SQIVND (reference sequence). CDR3 length: 14 residues. CDR3 amino acids: CASSIEQGGTEAFF. The CDR3 nucleotides are TGTGCCAGTAGTATCGAACAGGGGGGCACTGAAGCTTTCTTT.

This clone was seen only a few times. V is TRBV7-6 and J is TRBJ1-4, with TRBD1 as a possible D gene (5 bases). The V end lost 0 bases, the J end lost 8 bases, and 10 bases lay between the germline ends. The CDR3 runs 14 residues. The V gene's germline CDR1 is SGHVS and CDR2 FNYEAQ. Here the CDR3 reads CASSLALTGEKLFF. The CDR3 bases are TGTGCCAGCAGCTTAGCGCTCACAGGAGAAAAACTGTTTTTT. Full variable domain (remainder filled in from reference TRBV7-6 and TRBJ1-4): GAGVSQSPRYKVTKRGQDVALRCDPISGHVSLYWYRQALGQGPEFLTYFNYEAQQDKSGLPNDRFSAERPEGSISTLTIQRTEQRDSAMYRCASSLALTGEKLFFGSGTQLSVL.

This sequence joins TRBV14 and TRBJ2-3; 8 bases align to TRBD1. Germline CDR1 reads SGHDN; CDR2 reads FVKESK. The CDR3 is made up of 17 amino acids. Unmatched junction bases numbered 14, after V lost 5 bases and J lost 4 bases. CDR3 residues: CASSVLTGGMGADTQYF. CDR3 sequence (DNA): TGTGCCAGCAGCGTCCTCACAGGGGGAATGGGGGCAGATACGCAGTATTTT.

The genes are TRBV7-2 and TRBJ1-1; TRBD1 is a possible D gene (5 bases). Trimming left V 6 bases short and J 5 bases short, with 19 bases between. Germline V gene sequence: CDR1 SGHTA, CDR2 FQGNSA. This CDR3 spans 15 amino acids. The CDR3, as DNA: TGTGCCAGCAGTAAATCCGGGCAGGGAGGGACTGAAGCTTTCTTT. Translation: CASSKSGQGGTEAFF.